A single sample gave rise to the 21 T cell receptor beta chains below, sequenced in a study of blood T cell repertoires in COVID-19. Clones were read by immunoSEQ multiplex PCR, and TCRdb kept only the in-frame ones, dropping some. The sample yields more than 250,000 clones, approximately 83% seen once. Sequencing input: PBMCs or T cells enriched from blood (not recorded which). Receptor source: a man aged 25-45 years who had recovered from COVID-19.

J is TRBJ1-4 and V is TRBV18; D is unclear. Germline CDR1 KGHSH, CDR2 LQKENI. Trimming removed 3 bases at V and 4 bases at J, with 18 bases between. The length of the CDR3 is 17 residues. The CDR3 DNA is TGTGCCAGCTCACCTCGTACCTCAGCGGGCGGTAATGAAAAACTGTTTTTT. Translated, it gives CASSPRTSAGGNEKLFF.

V gene TRBV6-5 combines with J gene TRBJ1-4; TRBD1 might be the D (5 bases). The CDR3 is made up of 15 amino acids. The V and J ends lost 5 bases and 8 bases respectively, with 18 bases between them. Germline V CDR1 and CDR2: MNHEY, SVGAGI. CDR3 coding DNA: TGTGCCAGCAGTATTTCCGGGACGGGGGGGGAAAAACTGTTTTTT. This translates into CASSISGTGGEKLFF.

In this sample, this clone turned up a few times. The rearrangement links TRBV5-1 to TRBJ2-2, with D possibly being TRBD1 (6 bases). The CDR3 runs to 16 residues. V was trimmed by 4 bases and J by 2 bases, leaving 15 bases between them. Germline CDR1 SGHRS, CDR2 YFSETQ. The CDR3 bases are TGCGCCAGCAGCCAGTCCGGGACACATAACACCGGGGAGCTGTTTTTT. Protein sequence: CASSQSGTHNTGELFF.

The chain recombines TRBV2 with TRBJ1-2, with 10 bases that match TRBD1. Germline V gives CDR1 SNHLY, CDR2 FYNNEI. Losses at the gene ends were 0 bases for V and 7 bases for J; bases not matched to a gene: 8. This CDR3 is built from 16 residues. The CDR3 loop is CASSEALRDRGRGYTF. CDR3 DNA: TGTGCCAGCAGTGAAGCGCTTAGGGACAGGGGTCGTGGCTACACCTTC.

The chain recombines TRBV4-1 with TRBJ1-2; D is possibly TRBD1 (6 bases). The CDR3 sequence is 13 residues long. CDR1 is MGHRA, CDR2 YSYEKL, per germline. V dropped 0 bases and J dropped 8 bases, with 10 bases sitting between them. The CDR3: CASSQDAGAGYTF. The CDR3 nucleotides read TGCGCCAGCAGCCAAGATGCAGGGGCAGGCTACACCTTC.

This clone was seen just once. The rearrangement joins TRBV29-1 to TRBJ2-7, with D tentatively TRBD1 (6 bases). The CDR3 consists of 11 residues. V was pared by 6 bases and J by 6 bases, with 12 bases between. CDR1 is SQVTM, CDR2 ANQGSEA, per germline. The DNA of the CDR3 is TGCAGCGTCGTCACAGGGATCGAGCAGTACTTC. Residues: CSVVTGIEQYF.

This chain uses TRBV11-2 with TRBJ2-1, with D perhaps matching TRBD2 (5 bases). Per germline, CDR1 SGHAT and CDR2 FQNNGV. The ends were cut back, 2 bases at V and 4 bases at J, with 6 bases in the middle. CDR3 size: 13 residues. The CDR3 is CASSLPGYNEQFF. The DNA of the CDR3 is TGTGCCAGCAGCTTACCGGGGTACAATGAGCAGTTCTTC.

The chain couples TRBV5-1 to TRBJ2-1; 9 nucleotides align to TRBD2. With 10 bases clipped from V and 5 bases from J, the junction kept 13 bases outside the gene matches. Germline CDR1 SGHRS, CDR2 YFSETQ. The CDR3 has 15 amino acids. The CDR3 here is CASRGGLAGNNEQFF. CDR3 nucleotides: TGCGCCTCCCGAGGGGGGCTAGCGGGGAACAATGAGCAGTTCTTC.

In this sample, this clone turned up once. The V gene is TRBV7-8, the J gene TRBJ1-2, with D unclear. Germline CDR1 and CDR2: SGHVS and FQNEAQ. The CDR3 length is 14 residues. V shed 1 base and J shed 7 bases, with 13 bases lying between them. CDR3 DNA: TGTGCCAGCAGCTTAGGGCCTGGGCAGACTGGCTACACCTTC. Translation gives CASSLGPGQTGYTF.

In this sample, this clone turned up once. This sequence joins TRBV7-8 and TRBJ2-1; TRBD1 is a possible D gene (5 bases). Germline assignment: CDR1 SGHVS and CDR2 FQNEAQ. Trimming took 1 base from V and 4 from J, leaving 11 bases between them. The CDR3 spans 15 residues. The CDR3, as DNA: TGTGCCAGCAGCTTAGACAGGAATCCTTACAATGAGCAGTTCTTC. Its protein product is CASSLDRNPYNEQFF.

This clone has just a few counts. This chain uses TRBV5-1 with TRBJ1-2; TRBD1 might be the D (5 bases). The ends were cut back, 3 bases at V and 6 bases at J, with 15 bases in the middle. CDR3 size: 14 residues. CDR1 SGHRS and CDR2 YFSETQ come from the germline V gene. For the CDR3, the DNA is TGCGCCAGCAGCTACTCGGGTGGAGGGGATGGCTACACCTTC. It specifies CASSYSGGGDGYTF.

The J gene is TRBJ2-1, the V gene TRBV30; 7 nucleotides agree with TRBD2. Germline V gene sequence: CDR1 GTSNPN, CDR2 SVGIG (reference sequence). V lost 2 bases and J lost 6; bases outside the gene matches: 4. CDR3 size: 13 residues. The CDR3 DNA sequence: TGTGCCTGGAGTCGTCTAGCGGCCAATGAGCAGTTCTTC. Protein: CAWSRLAANEQFF.

J is TRBJ2-5 and V is TRBV7-9; 8 nucleotides agree with TRBD1. The CDR3 length is 16 residues. With V trimmed by 7 bases and J by 4 bases, 14 bases remained unmatched. Germline V CDR1 and CDR2: SEHNR, FQNEAQ (reference sequence). CDR3 in DNA: TGTGCCAGCACCAATGGGGGCAGGGGGCTTGGAGAGACCCAGTACTTC. This translates into CASTNGGRGLGETQYF.

V usage is TRBV6-2 or TRBV6-3 and J usage is TRBJ1-2; the D gene is possibly TRBD1 (6 bases). This CDR3 is built from 12 residues. V shed 6 bases and J shed 5 bases, with 10 bases lying between them. Germline CDR1 reads MNHEY; CDR2 reads SVGEGT. In DNA, the CDR3 is TGTGCCAGCAGCCTACAGGGATATGGCTACACCTTC. Translation gives CASSLQGYGYTF.

The sample holds a few counts of this clone. The V and J genes are TRBV5-1 and TRBJ1-5; D uncertain. Germline V gives CDR1 SGHRS, CDR2 YFSETQ. The CDR3 has 14 residues. V lost 0 bases to trimming and J lost 9 bases, with 13 bases between them. Here the CDR3 reads CASSLVSVCWPQHF. The DNA for the CDR3 is TGCGCCAGCAGCTTGGTTTCGGTGTGTTGGCCCCAGCATTTT.

The chain is built from TRBV19 and TRBJ1-2, with 7 bases that match TRBD1. The CDR3 length is 13 residues. Trimming removed 6 bases from V and 8 bases from J; junction bases left unmatched: 9. Looked up from germline, CDR1 is LNHDA and CDR2 is SQIVND (reference sequence). CDR3 sequence: CASRGTVSSGYTF. As DNA, the CDR3 is TGTGCCAGTAGGGGGACAGTATCTTCCGGCTACACCTTC.

The chain has TRBV6-5 and TRBJ2-1, with 10 bases matching TRBD2. Germline V gene sequence: CDR1 MNHEY, CDR2 SVGAGI. Trimming cost V 8 bases and J 1 base; bases outside gene matches: 5. This CDR3 comprises 15 residues. CDR3 nucleotide sequence: TGTGCCAGCTCCGCTAGCGGGGGATCCTACAATGAGCAGTTCTTC. This gives the protein CASSASGGSYNEQFF.

The V gene is TRBV7-9, the J gene TRBJ1-6, with a weak D call TRBD1 (5 bases). V gave up 1 base and J gave up 16 bases, with 11 bases separating them. The CDR3 covers 12 residues. Germline V gene sequence: CDR1 SEHNR, CDR2 FQNEAQ (reference sequence). The CDR3 region is CASSLGARQLHF. In DNA, the CDR3 is TGTGCCAGCAGCTTAGGTGCGAGACAGCTCCACTTT.

In this sample, this clone turned up once. The gene calls are TRBV5-6 and TRBJ2-3, with TRBD2 identical over 7 bases. The CDR3 covers 14 residues. Germline CDR1 reads SGHDT; CDR2 reads YYEEEE. After removal of 4 bases from V and 5 bases from J, the junction contained 7 bases not matched to a gene. In DNA form, the CDR3 reads TGTGCCAGCAGCCTCGTGGCTAGCGGAGATACGCAGTATTTT. Translation: CASSLVASGDTQYF.

This chain connects TRBV5-6 to TRBJ2-2; no reliable D call. CDR1 and CDR2 from the germline V gene are SGHDT and YYEEEE. Between the trimmed V and J ends, which lost 2 bases and 7 bases, there was a span of 6 bases. CDR3 length equals 12 residues. The CDR3 bases are TGTGCCAGCAGCTTTAGCCGCGGGGAGCTGTTTTTT. It translates to CASSFSRGELFF. The variable domain in full, with the rest retrieved from reference TRBV5-6 and TRBJ2-2, is DAGVTQSPTHLIKTRGQQVTLRCSPKSGHDTVSWYQQALGQGPQFIFQYYEEEERQRGNFPDRFSGHQFPNYSSELNVNALLLGDSALYLCASSFSRGELFFGEGSRLTVL.

This chain uses TRBV9 with TRBJ2-7; possible D gene TRBD2, 6 bases. CDR1 and CDR2 (germline): SGDLS, YYNGEE. Trimming left V 0 bases short and J 4 bases short, with 14 bases between. The CDR3 has 15 residues. The CDR3 nucleotides are TGTGCCAGCAGCGTAGGAGGAGGGGTAGGATACGAGCAGTACTTC. Protein sequence: CASSVGGGVGYEQYF.